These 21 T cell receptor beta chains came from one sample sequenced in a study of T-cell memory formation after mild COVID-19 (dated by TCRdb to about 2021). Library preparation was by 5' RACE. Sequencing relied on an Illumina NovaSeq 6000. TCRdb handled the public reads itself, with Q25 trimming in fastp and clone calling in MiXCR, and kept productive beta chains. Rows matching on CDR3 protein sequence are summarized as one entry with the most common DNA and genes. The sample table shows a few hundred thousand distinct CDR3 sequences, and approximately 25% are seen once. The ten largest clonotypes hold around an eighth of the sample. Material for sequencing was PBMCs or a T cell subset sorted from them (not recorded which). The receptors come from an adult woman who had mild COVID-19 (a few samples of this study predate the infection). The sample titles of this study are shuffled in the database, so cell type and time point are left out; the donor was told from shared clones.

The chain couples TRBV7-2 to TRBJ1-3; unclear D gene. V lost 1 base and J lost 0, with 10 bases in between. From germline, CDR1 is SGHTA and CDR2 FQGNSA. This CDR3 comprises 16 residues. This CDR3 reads CASSLGTDDSGNTIYF. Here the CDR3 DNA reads TGTGCCAGCAGCTTAGGGACCGATGACTCTGGAAACACCATATATTTT.

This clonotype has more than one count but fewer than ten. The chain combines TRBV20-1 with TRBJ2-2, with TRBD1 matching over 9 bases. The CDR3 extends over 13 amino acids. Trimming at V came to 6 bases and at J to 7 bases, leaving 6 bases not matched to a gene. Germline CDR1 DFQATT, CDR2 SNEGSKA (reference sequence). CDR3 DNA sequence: TGCAGTGCCTGGGACAGGGAAGGCGGGGAGCTGTTTTTT. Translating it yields CSAWDREGGELFF.

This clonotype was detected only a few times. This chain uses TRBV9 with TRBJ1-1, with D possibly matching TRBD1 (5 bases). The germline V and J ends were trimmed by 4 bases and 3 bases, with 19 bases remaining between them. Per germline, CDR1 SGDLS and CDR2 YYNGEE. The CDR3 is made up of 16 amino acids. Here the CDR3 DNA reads TGTGCCAGCAGCCCAGAGGGGCAGACGGCTGACACTGAAGCTTTCTTT. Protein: CASSPEGQTADTEAFF.

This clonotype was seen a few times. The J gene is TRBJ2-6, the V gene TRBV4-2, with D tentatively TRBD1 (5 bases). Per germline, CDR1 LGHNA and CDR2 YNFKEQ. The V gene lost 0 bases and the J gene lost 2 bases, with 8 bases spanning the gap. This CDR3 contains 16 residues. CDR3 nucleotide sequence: TGTGCCAGCAGCCAAGATCAAGGGGCTGGGGCCAACGTCCTGACTTTC. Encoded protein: CASSQDQGAGANVLTF.

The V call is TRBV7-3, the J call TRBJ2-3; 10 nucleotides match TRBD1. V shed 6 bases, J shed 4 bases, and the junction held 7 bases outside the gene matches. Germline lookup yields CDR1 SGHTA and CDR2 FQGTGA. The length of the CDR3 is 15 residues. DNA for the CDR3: TGTGCCAGCAGACTGACAGGGGGCTTGGCAGATACGCAGTATTTT. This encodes CASRLTGGLADTQYF.

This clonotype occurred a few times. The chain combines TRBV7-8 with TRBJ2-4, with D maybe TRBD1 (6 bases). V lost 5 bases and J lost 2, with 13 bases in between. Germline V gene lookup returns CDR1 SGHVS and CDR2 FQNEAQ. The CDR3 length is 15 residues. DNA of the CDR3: TGTGCCAGCAGCCCTCTCAGGGGAACCAAAAACATTCAGTACTTC. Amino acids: CASSPLRGTKNIQYF.

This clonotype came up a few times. The CDR3 region is CASSPPGAGRYEQYF. The CDR3 DNA reads as TGTGCCAGCAGCCCTCCCGGGGCTGGTAGGTACGAGCAGTACTTC. The chain has TRBV7-2 and TRBJ2-7; D is perhaps TRBD1 or TRBD2 (5 bases each). Germline values: CDR1 SGHTA, CDR2 FQGNSA. V lost 5 bases, J lost 4 bases, and 18 bases lay in between. CDR3 length: 15 residues.

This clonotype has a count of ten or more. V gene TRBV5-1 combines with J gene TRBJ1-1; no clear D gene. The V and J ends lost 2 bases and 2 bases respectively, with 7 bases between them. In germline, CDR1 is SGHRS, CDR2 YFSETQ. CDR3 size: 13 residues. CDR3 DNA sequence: TGCGCCAGCAGCTTCCGACACAACACTGAAGCTTTCTTT. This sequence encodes CASSFRHNTEAFF. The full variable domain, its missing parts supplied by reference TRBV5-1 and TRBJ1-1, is KAGVTQTPRYLIKTRGQQVTLSCSPISGHRSVSWYQQTPGQGLQFLFEYFSETQRNKGNFPGRFSGRQFSNSRSEMNVSTLELGDSALYLCASSFRHNTEAFFGQGTRLTVV.

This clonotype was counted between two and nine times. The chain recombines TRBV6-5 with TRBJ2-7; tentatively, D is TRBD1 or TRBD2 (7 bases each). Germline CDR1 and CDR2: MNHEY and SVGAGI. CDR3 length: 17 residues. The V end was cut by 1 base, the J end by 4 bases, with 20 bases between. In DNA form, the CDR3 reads TGTGCCAGCAGTTACTTCCCAGGGGGGGGAGAACGGTACGAGCAGTACTTC. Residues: CASSYFPGGGERYEQYF.

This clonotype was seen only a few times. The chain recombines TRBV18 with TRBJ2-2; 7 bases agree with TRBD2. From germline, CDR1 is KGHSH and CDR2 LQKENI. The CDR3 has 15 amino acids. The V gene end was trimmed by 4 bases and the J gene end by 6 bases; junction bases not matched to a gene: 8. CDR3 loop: CASSQFQRDPGELFF. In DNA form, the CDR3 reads TGTGCCAGCTCACAATTTCAGCGGGACCCCGGGGAGCTGTTTTTT. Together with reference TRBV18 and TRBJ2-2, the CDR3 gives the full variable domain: NAGVMQNPRHLVRRRGQEARLRCSPMKGHSHVYWYRQLPEEGLKFMVYLQKENIIDESGMPKERFSAEFPKEGPSILRIQQVVRGDSAAYFCASSQFQRDPGELFFGEGSRLTVL.

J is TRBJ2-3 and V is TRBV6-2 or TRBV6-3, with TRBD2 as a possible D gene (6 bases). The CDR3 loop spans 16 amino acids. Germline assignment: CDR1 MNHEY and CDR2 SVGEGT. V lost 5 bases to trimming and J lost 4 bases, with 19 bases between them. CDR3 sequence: CASSTTIGSNADTQYF. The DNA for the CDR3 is TGTGCCAGCAGTACCACTATCGGGAGTAACGCAGATACGCAGTATTTT.

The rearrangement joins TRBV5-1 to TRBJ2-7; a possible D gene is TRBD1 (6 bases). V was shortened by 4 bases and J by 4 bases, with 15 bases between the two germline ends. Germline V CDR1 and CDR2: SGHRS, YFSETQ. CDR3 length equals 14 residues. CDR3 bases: TGCGCCAGCAGCCCGGACAGCCAATTGTACGAGCAGTACTTC. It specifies CASSPDSQLYEQYF.

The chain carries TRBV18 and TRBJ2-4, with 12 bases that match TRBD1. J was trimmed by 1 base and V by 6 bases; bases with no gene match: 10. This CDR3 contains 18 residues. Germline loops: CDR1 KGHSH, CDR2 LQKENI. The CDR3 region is CASSPRGQGASAKNIQYF. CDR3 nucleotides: TGTGCCAGCTCCCCGCGGGGACAGGGGGCTTCTGCCAAAAACATTCAGTACTTC.

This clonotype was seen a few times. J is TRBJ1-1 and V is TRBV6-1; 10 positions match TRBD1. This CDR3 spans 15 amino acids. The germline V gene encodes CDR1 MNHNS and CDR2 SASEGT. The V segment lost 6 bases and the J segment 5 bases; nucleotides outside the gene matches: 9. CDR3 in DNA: TGTGCCAGCAGCGCCTACGGACAGGGGGGGACTGAAGCTTTCTTT. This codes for CASSAYGQGGTEAFF.

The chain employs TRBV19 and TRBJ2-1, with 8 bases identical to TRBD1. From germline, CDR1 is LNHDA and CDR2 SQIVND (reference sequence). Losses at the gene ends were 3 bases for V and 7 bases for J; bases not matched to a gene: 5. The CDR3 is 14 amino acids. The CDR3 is CASSMIGQGNEQFF. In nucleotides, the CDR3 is TGTGCCAGTAGTATGATAGGACAGGGTAATGAGCAGTTCTTC.

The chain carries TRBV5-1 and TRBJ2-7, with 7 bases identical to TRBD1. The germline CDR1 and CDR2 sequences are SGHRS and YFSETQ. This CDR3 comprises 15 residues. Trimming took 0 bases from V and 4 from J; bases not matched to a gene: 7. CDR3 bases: TGCGCCAGCAGCTTGGGGGACAGTGCTAGTTACGAGCAGTACTTC. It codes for CASSLGDSASYEQYF.

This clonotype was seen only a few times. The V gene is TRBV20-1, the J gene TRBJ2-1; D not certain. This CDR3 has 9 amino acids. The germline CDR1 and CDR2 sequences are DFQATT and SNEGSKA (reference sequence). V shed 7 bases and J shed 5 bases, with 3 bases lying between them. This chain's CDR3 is CSVNNEQFF. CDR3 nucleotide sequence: TGCAGTGTAAACAATGAGCAGTTCTTC.

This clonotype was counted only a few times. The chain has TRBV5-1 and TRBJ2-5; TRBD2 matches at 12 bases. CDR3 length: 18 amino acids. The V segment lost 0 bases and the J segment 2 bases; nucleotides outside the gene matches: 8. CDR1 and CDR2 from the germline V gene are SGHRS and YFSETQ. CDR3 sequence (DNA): TGCGCCAGCAGCTTGGGCGTGGGACTAGCGGGCGGACAAGAGACCCAGTACTTC. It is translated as CASSLGVGLAGGQETQYF.

In DNA form, the CDR3 reads TGTGCCAGCAGCTTAGGGGACCCTGGGGCCAAAAACATTCAGTACTTC. This sequence encodes CASSLGDPGAKNIQYF. The chain links TRBV11-2 to TRBJ2-4; D might be TRBD1 or TRBD2, each matching 5 bases. The CDR3 covers 16 residues. V lost 1 base and J lost 1, with 11 bases in between. Germline CDR1 SGHAT, CDR2 FQNNGV. The full variable domain, in which reference TRBV11-2 and TRBJ2-4 provide the parts outside the CDR3, is EAGVAQSPRYKIIEKRQSVAFWCNPISGHATLYWYQQILGQGPKLLIQFQNNGVVDDSQLPKDRFSAERLKGVDSTLKIQPAKLEDSAVYLCASSLGDPGAKNIQYFGAGTRLSVL.

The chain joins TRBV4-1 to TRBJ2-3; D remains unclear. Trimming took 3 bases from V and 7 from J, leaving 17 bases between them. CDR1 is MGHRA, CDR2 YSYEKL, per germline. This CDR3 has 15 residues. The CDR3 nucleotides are TGCGCCAGCAGCCAGACGGTTACCAACTCTAATACGCAGTATTTT. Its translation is CASSQTVTNSNTQYF.

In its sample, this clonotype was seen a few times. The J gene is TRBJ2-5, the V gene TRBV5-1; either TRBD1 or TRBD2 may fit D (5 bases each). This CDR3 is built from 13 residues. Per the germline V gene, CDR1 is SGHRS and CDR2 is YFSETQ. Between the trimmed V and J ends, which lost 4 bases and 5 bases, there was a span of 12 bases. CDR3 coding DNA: TGCGCCAGCAGCGCACAGTGGGGGGAGACCCAGTACTTC. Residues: CASSAQWGETQYF.